Each of the 21 T cell receptor beta chains below was sequenced from the same sample in a study of blood T cell repertoires in COVID-19. TCRdb's table, derived via immunoSEQ multiplex PCR, lists solely in-frame clones and lacks some. The data hold 190,000 or so clones, with about 81% observed a single time. The sample taken for sequencing was peripheral blood. The receptors here all came from a woman aged 80 or over with COVID-19, enrolled during active disease.

The chain is built from TRBV27 and TRBJ2-3; D might be TRBD1 (6 bases). V was pared by 2 bases and J by 8 bases, with 11 bases between. Per germline, CDR1 MNHEY and CDR2 SMNVEV (reference sequence). This CDR3 contains 13 residues. The CDR3 loop reads CASSLGRGPTQYF. CDR3 bases: TGTGCCAGCAGTTTAGGCAGGGGCCCTACGCAGTATTTT.

This clone was found a few times. The chain is built from TRBV5-6 and TRBJ2-3; D might be TRBD2 (5 bases). The CDR3 is 15 residues long. With 3 bases removed from V and 2 bases from J, the gap between germline ends came to 13 bases. Germline values: CDR1 SGHDT, CDR2 YYEEEE. The CDR3 here is CASSSSGRSTDTQYF. CDR3 nucleotide sequence: TGTGCCAGCAGCTCCAGCGGACGATCCACAGATACGCAGTATTTT.

The rearrangement joins TRBV2 to TRBJ2-1; 12 bases agree with TRBD2. The CDR3 runs to 15 residues. CDR1 is SNHLY, CDR2 FYNNEI, per germline. V gave up 4 bases and J gave up 7 bases; unmatched junction bases: 5. The CDR3 is CASSATSGSYNEQFF. For the CDR3, the DNA is TGTGCCAGCAGTGCGACTAGCGGGAGTTATAATGAGCAGTTCTTC.

The chain is built from TRBV7-2 and TRBJ1-4; D is uncertain. The CDR3 sequence is 14 residues long. V lost 3 bases and J 4 bases, leaving 9 bases between the germline ends. From germline, CDR1 is SGHTA and CDR2 FQGNSA. CDR3: CASSFSPFNEKLFF. The CDR3, as DNA: TGTGCCAGCAGCTTCTCTCCCTTTAATGAAAAACTGTTTTTT.

The chain is built from TRBV5-1 and TRBJ2-7; 9 bases agree with TRBD2. The CDR3 runs 15 residues. V was pared by 0 bases and J by 3 bases, with 4 bases of the junction left unmatched. Germline CDR1 SGHRS, CDR2 YFSETQ. CDR3 DNA: TGCGCCAGCAGCTTGGGGGCTAGCGGGAACTACGAGCAGTACTTC. Translating it yields CASSLGASGNYEQYF.

The chain couples TRBV6-4 to TRBJ1-6; 7 bases align to TRBD1. CDR3 size: 13 residues. V was clipped by 5 bases and J by 7 bases; unmatched bases: 2. Germline lookup yields CDR1 MRHNA and CDR2 SNTAGT. The CDR3 nucleotides read TGTGCCAGCAGTTCAGGGGGAAATTCACCCCTCCACTTT. It encodes CASSSGGNSPLHF.

The V call is TRBV4-1, the J call TRBJ1-4, with D possibly being TRBD1 (5 bases). Per the germline V gene, CDR1 is MGHRA and CDR2 is YSYEKL. Trimming stripped 4 bases from V and 4 bases from J, with 16 bases between. The CDR3 covers 16 residues. The CDR3 protein is CASSPRGRNNNEKLFF. DNA of the CDR3: TGCGCCAGCAGCCCGCGGGGCAGGAACAATAATGAAAAACTGTTTTTT.

This clone was counted between two and nine times. The rearrangement joins TRBV2 to TRBJ2-7; D unclear. This CDR3 has 11 residues. Germline V gene sequence: CDR1 SNHLY, CDR2 FYNNEI. The germline V and J ends were trimmed by 7 bases and 1 base, with 5 bases remaining between them. The CDR3 DNA is TGTGCCAGCACGGTATCCTACGAGCAGTACTTC. This sequence encodes CASTVSYEQYF. Drawing the rest from reference TRBV2 and TRBJ2-7, the complete variable domain is EPEVTQTPSHQVTQMGQEVILRCVPISNHLYFYWYRQILGQKVEFLVSFYNNEISEKSEIFDDQFSVERPDGSNFTLKIRSTKLEDSAMYFCASTVSYEQYFGPGTRLTVT.

V is TRBV7-9 and J is TRBJ2-5, with unresolved D. Trimming pared 1 base from V and 7 bases from J, leaving 4 bases between. CDR1 and CDR2 from the germline V gene are SEHNR and FQNEAQ (reference sequence). The CDR3 is 11 residues long. The CDR3 here is CASSLDGTQYF. The CDR3 DNA reads TGTGCCAGCAGCTTAGACGGGACCCAGTACTTC.

The rearrangement joins TRBV5-1 to TRBJ2-7, with 11 bases fitting TRBD2. J gave up 2 bases and V 4 bases, and 8 bases lay outside the gene matches. The CDR3 has 16 residues. In germline, CDR1 is SGHRS, CDR2 YFSETQ. The CDR3, as DNA: TGCGCCAGCAGCCAAGTAGCGGGAGGGCCCACCTACGAGCAGTACTTC. Protein product: CASSQVAGGPTYEQYF.

The chain carries TRBV5-4 and TRBJ2-3, with TRBD2 matching over 8 bases. With V trimmed by 0 bases and J by 3 bases, 9 bases remained unmatched. The CDR3 loop spans 17 amino acids. Germline-derived CDR1 and CDR2 are SGHNT and YYREEE (reference sequence). Here the CDR3 reads CASSLATSGSGTDTQYF. CDR3 in DNA: TGTGCCAGCAGCTTGGCAACCAGCGGGAGTGGTACAGATACGCAGTATTTT.

This chain links TRBV28 with TRBJ1-4; no clear D gene. The CDR3 spans 15 residues. CDR1 is MDHEN, CDR2 SYDVKM, per germline. V gave up 6 bases and J gave up 5 bases, with 16 bases separating them. The CDR3 DNA reads as TGTGCCAGCAGCCCTTCGGGGTCATCGAATGAAAAACTGTTTTTT. This sequence encodes CASSPSGSSNEKLFF.

The rearrangement uses TRBV5-1 and TRBJ1-4; a weak D match, TRBD1 (5 bases). This CDR3 comprises 16 residues. With 4 bases removed from V and 0 bases from J, the gap between germline ends came to 13 bases. Germline loops: CDR1 SGHRS, CDR2 YFSETQ. The CDR3 reads CASSPGVGATNEKLFF. In DNA form, the CDR3 reads TGCGCCAGCAGCCCGGGGGTAGGAGCAACTAATGAAAAACTGTTTTTT. The full variable domain, rest sourced from reference TRBV5-1 and TRBJ1-4, is KAGVTQTPRYLIKTRGQQVTLSCSPISGHRSVSWYQQTPGQGLQFLFEYFSETQRNKGNFPGRFSGRQFSNSRSEMNVSTLELGDSALYLCASSPGVGATNEKLFFGSGTQLSVL.

J is TRBJ1-2 and V is TRBV10-3; D may be TRBD1 (5 bases). The CDR3 runs to 13 residues. Trimming pared 5 bases from V and 0 bases from J, leaving 7 bases between. CDR1 is ENHRY and CDR2 is SYGVKD in the germline V gene. The CDR3 spells CAISTGANYGYTF. The CDR3 DNA follows: TGTGCCATCAGTACAGGAGCTAACTATGGCTACACCTTC.

This chain joins TRBV4-2 and TRBJ1-6; D is perhaps TRBD1 (5 bases). The CDR3 is 15 amino acids. The germline V and J ends were trimmed by 1 base and 7 bases, with 11 bases remaining between them. Germline V gives CDR1 LGHNA, CDR2 YNFKEQ. The chain's CDR3 is CASSQGVRANSPLHF. In nucleotides, the CDR3 is TGTGCCAGCAGCCAAGGAGTCAGGGCAAATTCACCCCTCCACTTT.

Comments on this clone: This same CDR3 is encoded by further DNA sequences in the sample. The chain has TRBV5-4 and TRBJ2-5; no definite D call. The CDR3 has 14 residues. V lost 0 bases and J 1 base, leaving 7 bases between the germline ends. In germline, CDR1 is SGHNT, CDR2 YYREEE (reference sequence). The CDR3 region has the DNA TGTGCCAGCAGCTTGGCAGGCAGCCAAGAGACCCAGTACTTC. Amino acid sequence: CASSLAGSQETQYF.

The J gene is TRBJ2-1, the V gene TRBV27; 7 positions match TRBD2. J gave up 10 bases and V 2 bases, and 11 bases lay outside the gene matches. The germline V gene has CDR1 MNHEY and CDR2 SMNVEV (reference sequence). The CDR3 runs to 15 residues. CDR3 amino acids: CASSLARGVFSEQFF. CDR3 nucleotides: TGTGCCAGCAGTTTAGCACGGGGGGTATTCAGCGAGCAGTTCTTC.

J is TRBJ2-7 and V is TRBV21-1; the table calls TRBD1, which could not be checked here. TRBV21-1 has pseudogene status. This CDR3 is built from 14 residues. The DNA of the CDR3 is TGTGCCAGCAGTTCGGACAGGGTCTCCTACGAGCAGTACTTC. Its translation: CASSSDRVSYEQYF.

This chain joins TRBV5-8 and TRBJ2-1; TRBD2 is a possible D gene (6 bases). The CDR3 has 13 amino acids. Trimming removed 6 bases from V and 7 bases from J, with 14 bases in between. Germline CDR1 SGHTS, CDR2 YDEGEE. The CDR3 protein is CASTSGLLNEQFF. The CDR3 bases are TGTGCCAGCACCTCGGGACTCCTGAATGAGCAGTTCTTC. The complete variable domain, with remaining parts taken from reference TRBV5-8 and TRBJ2-1, reads EAGVTQSPTHLIKTRGQQATLRCSPISGHTSVYWYQQALGLGLQFLLWYDEGEERNRGNFPPRFSGRQFPNYSSELNVNALELEDSALYLCASTSGLLNEQFFGPGTRLTVL.

The V and J genes are TRBV18 and TRBJ2-5; TRBD2 matches at 7 bases. CDR1 and CDR2 from the germline V gene are KGHSH and LQKENI. The CDR3 loop spans 16 amino acids. With 3 bases clipped from V and 1 base from J, the junction kept 8 bases outside the gene matches. The DNA for the CDR3 is TGTGCCAGCTCACCCTTGGGAGCGGGGTCCCAAGAGACCCAGTACTTC. Translation: CASSPLGAGSQETQYF. Full variable domain (missing parts from reference TRBV18 and TRBJ2-5): NAGVMQNPRHLVRRRGQEARLRCSPMKGHSHVYWYRQLPEEGLKFMVYLQKENIIDESGMPKERFSAEFPKEGPSILRIQQVVRGDSAAYFCASSPLGAGSQETQYFGPGTRLLVL.

This clone was seen only a few times. V and J are TRBV28 and TRBJ1-2; TRBD1 matches at 7 bases. CDR1 MDHEN and CDR2 SYDVKM come from the germline V gene. This CDR3 is 13 amino acids long. Trimming cost V 3 bases and J 4 bases; bases outside gene matches: 2. The CDR3 DNA sequence: TGTGCCAGCAGTTTGTGGGACAGCTATGGCTACACCTTC. Translated: CASSLWDSYGYTF.